The sequence of this TCR beta chain was determined in a study of T cell responses to AZD1222 COVID-19 vaccine. In regard to this clone: The antigen remains undetermined.

CDR3 length: 14 residues. Per the germline V gene, CDR1 is SGHNT and CDR2 is YYREEE (reference sequence). With V trimmed by 4 bases and J by 2 bases, 2 bases remained unmatched. Study conclusions and caveats: Vaccine-associated CD4 TCRs ranged over spike, dominating at 160-218 and 743-854.

Some clones are missing from TCRdb's copy, which holds only in-frame ones; the method was immunoSEQ multiplex PCR. This repertoire shows under 95,000 clones, about nine tenths found once; its top ten account for 2% to 3%. This sequence was found in an adult in good health. Sample: peripheral blood, taken on day 0 of AZD1222 vaccination. The rearrangement joins TRBV5-4 to TRBJ1-3; TRBD1 matches 8 bases. CDR3 region: CASSQDRAGNTIYF. The CDR3 DNA is TGTGCCAGCAGCCAGGACAGGGCTGGAAACACCATATATTTT.